These 15 T cell receptor beta chains were all obtained from the same sample, sequenced in a study of blood T cell repertoires in COVID-19. The table came from immunoSEQ multiplex PCR; TCRdb's copy has only in-frame clones and leaves some out. Of 55,000 or so clones listed, approximately 87% are singletons. Sequencing used peripheral blood. These receptors were obtained from a woman between 55 and 75 years old with COVID-19, enrolled during active disease.

This clone showed up just a few times. The chain uses TRBV2 and TRBJ1-5; TRBD1 aligns across 8 bases. With V trimmed by 7 bases and J by 6 bases, 14 bases remained unmatched. This CDR3 contains 16 residues. Germline V gene data show CDR1 as SNHLY and CDR2 as FYNNEI. The CDR3 here is CASNRERTGLGQPQHF. CDR3 nucleotides: TGTGCCAGCAACCGCGAGCGGACAGGGTTGGGTCAGCCCCAGCATTTT.

The chain uses TRBV27 and TRBJ2-7, with 10 bases fitting TRBD2. The V segment lost 3 bases and the J segment 5 bases; nucleotides outside the gene matches: 7. This CDR3 is built from 15 residues. Germline assignment: CDR1 MNHEY and CDR2 SMNVEV (reference sequence). The CDR3 DNA sequence: TGTGCCAGCAGTTTGGTAGCGGGGGGAGTGGACGAGCAGTACTTC. This gives the protein CASSLVAGGVDEQYF.

The chain uses TRBV21-1 and TRBJ2-5; the table's TRBD2 call for D was not verified on the DNA. TRBV21-1 is labeled a pseudogene. The CDR3 contains 16 residues. CDR3 protein: CASSKISRTERETQYF. In nucleotides, the CDR3 is TGTGCCAGCAGCAAAATTAGCCGGACGGAGCGGGAGACCCAGTACTTC.

V is TRBV7-8 and J is TRBJ2-7; D unresolved. Germline loops: CDR1 SGHVS, CDR2 FQNEAQ. The V end was cut by 1 base, the J end by 0 bases, with 10 bases between. This CDR3 is built from 15 residues. CDR3: CASSLETRNSYEQYF. For the CDR3, the DNA is TGTGCCAGCAGCTTAGAAACACGTAACTCCTACGAGCAGTACTTC. Using reference TRBV7-8 and TRBJ2-7 for the parts outside the CDR3, the full variable domain is GAGVSQSPRYKVAKRGQDVALRCDPISGHVSLFWYQQALGQGPEFLTYFQNEAQLDKSGLPSDRFFAERPEGSVSTLKIQRTQQEDSAVYLCASSLETRNSYEQYFGPGTRLTVT.

The chain couples TRBV10-3 to TRBJ1-5; D ambiguous. The CDR3 spans 9 residues. Trimming shortened V by 8 bases and J by 7 bases, and 3 bases separated the two germline ends. The germline V gene has CDR1 ENHRY and CDR2 SYGVKD. The CDR3 sequence is CAIEQPQHF. CDR3 DNA: TGTGCCATCGAGCAGCCCCAGCATTTT.

This sequence joins TRBV19 and TRBJ2-1; a weak D match, TRBD2 (9 bases). The V gene lost 11 bases and the J gene lost 2 bases, with 22 bases spanning the gap. This CDR3 region has 16 residues. Per germline, CDR1 LNHDA and CDR2 SQIVND (reference sequence). The DNA for the CDR3 is TGTGCCTCCAGGGGGCGAGCGGGAGGACCCTACAATGAGCAGTTCTTC. Encoded protein: CASRGRAGGPYNEQFF.

The chain couples TRBV5-1 to TRBJ2-5; 8 bases map to TRBD1. In germline, CDR1 is SGHRS, CDR2 YFSETQ. V shed 4 bases, J shed 5 bases, and the junction held 7 bases outside the gene matches. CDR3 length equals 14 residues. CDR3 bases: TGCGCCAGCAGCCCCAGGACAGGGCGGGAGACCCAGTACTTC. Residues: CASSPRTGRETQYF.

The J gene is TRBJ2-7, the V gene TRBV28; TRBD2 aligns across 8 bases. This CDR3 is 18 amino acids long. V shed 7 bases, J shed 4 bases, and the junction held 21 bases outside the gene matches. Germline-derived CDR1 and CDR2 are MDHEN and SYDVKM. The CDR3 nucleotides are TGTGCCAGCATATCGGTGGGGGCGGGAGGCCTCGGATTATACGAGCAGTACTTC. Residues: CASISVGAGGLGLYEQYF. Together with reference TRBV28 and TRBJ2-7, the CDR3 gives the full variable domain: DVKVTQSSRYLVKRTGEKVFLECVQDMDHENMFWYRQDPGLGLRLIYFSYDVKMKEKGDIPEGYSVSREKKERFSLILESASTNQTSMYLCASISVGAGGLGLYEQYFGPGTRLTVT.

The chain combines TRBV7-9 with TRBJ1-4, with a weak D call TRBD1 (6 bases). The germline V gene encodes CDR1 SEHNR and CDR2 FQNEAQ (reference sequence). This CDR3 region has 17 residues. The V end was cut by 5 bases, the J end by 7 bases, with 23 bases between. For the CDR3, the DNA is TGTGCCAGCAGCACCGGGACCGCACCCAGGGGCGGTGAAAAACTGTTTTTT. This sequence encodes CASSTGTAPRGGEKLFF.

V gene TRBV7-9 combines with J gene TRBJ2-1; 13 positions match TRBD2. The germline gives CDR1 SEHNR, CDR2 FQNEAQ (reference sequence). J gave up 5 bases and V 5 bases, and 9 bases lay outside the gene matches. There are 17 residues in the CDR3. CDR3 sequence reads: CASSPRTSGSSHNEQFF. DNA of the CDR3: TGTGCCAGCAGCCCCCGGACTAGCGGGAGTAGCCACAATGAGCAGTTCTTC.

The rearrangement links TRBV24-1 to TRBJ2-1; TRBD2 matches 8 bases. V gave up 1 base and J gave up 2 bases; unmatched junction bases: 0. This CDR3 is built from 15 residues. Germline CDR1 KGHDR, CDR2 SFDVKD. The CDR3 sequence is CATSDFGRAYNEQFF. The CDR3 DNA reads as TGTGCCACCAGTGATTTCGGGAGGGCCTACAATGAGCAGTTCTTC.

The chain uses TRBV27 and TRBJ2-1; 15 bases are shared with TRBD2. This CDR3 is built from 18 residues. CDR1 MNHEY and CDR2 SMNVEV come from the germline V gene (reference sequence). J lost 6 bases, V lost 4 bases, and 10 bases had no gene match. As DNA, the CDR3 is TGTGCCAGCAGTTACTCCTACAGGGGACTAGCGGGGGGCAATGAGCAGTTCTTC. Translating gives CASSYSYRGLAGGNEQFF.

The rearrangement joins TRBV2 to TRBJ1-1, with D hard to call. The V gene lost 1 base and the J gene lost 1 base, with 7 bases spanning the gap. CDR1 and CDR2 (germline): SNHLY, FYNNEI. The CDR3 extends over 14 amino acids. For the CDR3, the DNA is TGTGCCAGCAGTGAAGTGCGGGGGAACACTGAAGCTTTCTTT. Amino acid sequence: CASSEVRGNTEAFF.

The chain is built from TRBV29-1 and TRBJ1-1; D is undetermined. CDR1 and CDR2 (germline): SQVTM, ANQGSEA. Trimming stripped 3 bases from V and 1 base from J, with 9 bases between. The CDR3 runs to 13 residues. CDR3 sequence: CSVEMGRNTEAFF. The CDR3 bases are TGCAGCGTTGAGATGGGGAGGAACACTGAAGCTTTCTTT.

The chain uses TRBV27 and TRBJ2-1; the match to TRBD2 covers 7 bases. This CDR3 has 16 residues. The ends lost 2 bases at V and 7 bases at J; junction bases unmatched: 11. CDR1 is MNHEY and CDR2 is SMNVEV in the germline V gene (reference sequence). The CDR3 nucleotides read TGTGCCAGCAGTTTAGTCTTCGTGGGAGGGAAGAATGAGCAGTTCTTC. It encodes CASSLVFVGGKNEQFF.